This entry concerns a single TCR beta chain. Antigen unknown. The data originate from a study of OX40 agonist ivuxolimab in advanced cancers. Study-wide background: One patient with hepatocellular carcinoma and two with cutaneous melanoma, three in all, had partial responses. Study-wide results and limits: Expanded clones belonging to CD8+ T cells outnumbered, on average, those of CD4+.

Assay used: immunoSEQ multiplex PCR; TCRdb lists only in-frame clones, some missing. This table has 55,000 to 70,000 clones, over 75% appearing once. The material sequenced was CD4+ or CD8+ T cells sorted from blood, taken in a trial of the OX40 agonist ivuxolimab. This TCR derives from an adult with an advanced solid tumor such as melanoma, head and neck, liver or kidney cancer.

The CDR3 bases are TGTGCCAGCAGTGCCACGAGCAATCAGCCCCAGCATTTT. Its translation is CASSATSNQPQHF. The chain employs TRBV2 and TRBJ1-5; D unclear. V was clipped by 4 bases and J by 1 base, with 5 bases between them. CDR1 and CDR2 (germline): SNHLY, FYNNEI. The CDR3 totals 13 residues.